The next 24 T cell receptor beta chains were all read from a single sample in a study of beta chain features in type 1 diabetes. Isolated RNA was reverse transcribed in full, so expressed TCRB transcripts were sequenced. Profiling relied on immunoSEQ multiplex PCR, and the TCRdb table lists in-frame clones only, not all of them. The sample includes about 230,000 clones, about 10% seen only once; the top ten take about 0.037%. Sequencing was carried out using naive CD4+ T cells from blood. Receptors were obtained from a woman under 30 in good health.

This clone was seen a handful of times. This chain connects TRBV28 to TRBJ1-1; D gene unclear. Trimming cost V 5 bases and J 5 bases, with 12 bases left between them. The CDR3 contains 13 residues. Germline V gene data show CDR1 as MDHEN and CDR2 as SYDVKM. In nucleotides, the CDR3 is TGTGCCAGCAGTACGACTACCAAAACTGAAGCTTTCTTT. Its translation is CASSTTTKTEAFF.

This clone showed up just a few times. The chain carries TRBV28 and TRBJ2-1, with D possibly matching TRBD2 (6 bases). This CDR3 comprises 12 residues. Trimming shortened V by 5 bases and J by 15 bases, and 17 bases separated the two germline ends. Per the germline V gene, CDR1 is MDHEN and CDR2 is SYDVKM. Here the CDR3 DNA reads TGTGCCAGCAGTCCGTATGGAGGGATGGGGTTCTTC. Translation gives CASSPYGGMGFF.

The chain joins TRBV2 to TRBJ2-1; 10 bases agree with TRBD2. The CDR3 spans 15 residues. Germline CDR1 SNHLY, CDR2 FYNNEI. The J segment lost 5 bases and the V segment lost 9 bases, leaving 10 bases of the junction unmatched. The CDR3 region is CASPLGLAADNEQFF. The CDR3 DNA reads as TGTGCCAGTCCTCTTGGACTAGCGGCGGACAATGAGCAGTTCTTC.

The chain is built from TRBV28 and TRBJ2-2, with 7 bases lining up with TRBD1. The V and J ends lost 6 bases and 3 bases, in that order; junction bases with no gene match: 7. Per the germline V gene, CDR1 is MDHEN and CDR2 is SYDVKM. This CDR3 region has 15 residues. The CDR3 reads CASRLGGRDTGELFF. The CDR3 nucleotides read TGTGCCAGCAGATTAGGGGGCAGGGACACCGGGGAGCTGTTTTTT. The full variable domain, with the rest looked up from reference TRBV28 and TRBJ2-2, is DVKVTQSSRYLVKRTGEKVFLECVQDMDHENMFWYRQDPGLGLRLIYFSYDVKMKEKGDIPEGYSVSREKKERFSLILESASTNQTSMYLCASRLGGRDTGELFFGEGSRLTVL.

The rearrangement uses TRBV6-1 and TRBJ1-4; unclear D gene. The CDR3 covers 15 residues. Germline V gives CDR1 MNHNS, CDR2 SASEGT. Trimming took off 6 bases at V and 4 bases at J, with 15 bases between the two ends. DNA for the CDR3: TGTGCCAGCAGAGACATTGGGTCCTTTAATGAAAAACTGTTTTTT. Its protein product is CASRDIGSFNEKLFF.

This clone was detected a few times. The chain carries TRBV2 and TRBJ2-1; 11 bases align to TRBD2. V shed 10 bases and J 7 bases; nucleotides not matched to a gene: 9. The CDR3 has 14 amino acids. Germline V CDR1 and CDR2: SNHLY, FYNNEI. The CDR3 DNA sequence: TGTGCCACCTCGGATAGCGGGGGGGCAAATGAGCAGTTCTTC. Protein sequence: CATSDSGGANEQFF. Using reference TRBV2 and TRBJ2-1 for the parts outside the CDR3, the full variable domain is EPEVTQTPSHQVTQMGQEVILRCVPISNHLYFYWYRQILGQKVEFLVSFYNNEISEKSEIFDDQFSVERPDGSNFTLKIRSTKLEDSAMYFCATSDSGGANEQFFGPGTRLTVL.

This clone was recorded a few times. Other DNA sequences of this sample code for an identical CDR3. CDR3 in amino acids: CASSPQGQETQYF. The CDR3 coding sequence is TGTGCCAGCTCTCCTCAGGGGCAAGAGACCCAGTACTTC. This rearrangement joins TRBV18 to TRBJ2-5; D is perhaps TRBD1 (6 bases). This CDR3 is built from 13 residues. CDR1 and CDR2 from the germline V gene are KGHSH and LQKENI. V lost 6 bases and J 2 bases, leaving 10 bases between the germline ends.

CDR3 sequence reads: CASSLSQGIQPQHF. CDR3 in DNA: TGTGCCAGCAGCTTGTCTCAGGGAATACAGCCCCAGCATTTT. The V call is TRBV5-5, the J call TRBJ1-5; D may be TRBD1 (5 bases). Germline V gene data show CDR1 as SGHKS and CDR2 as YYEKEE (reference sequence). The germline V and J ends were trimmed by 1 base and 7 bases, with 12 bases remaining between them. The CDR3 runs 14 residues.

This clone was seen a few times. V is TRBV11-2 and J is TRBJ1-2, with D possibly TRBD1 on 6 matching bases. The germline gives CDR1 SGHAT, CDR2 FQNNGV. V dropped 1 base and J dropped 2 bases, with 8 bases sitting between them. This CDR3 has 14 amino acids. CDR3: CASSLGGTNYGYTF. The CDR3 nucleotides are TGTGCCAGCAGCTTAGGTGGGACAAACTATGGCTACACCTTC.

The V gene is TRBV9, the J gene TRBJ2-3; D possibly corresponds to TRBD2 (6 bases). Germline CDR1 and CDR2: SGDLS and YYNGEE. Trimming stripped 4 bases from V and 3 bases from J, with 12 bases between. The CDR3 has 14 residues. CDR3 amino acids: CASSFAGGTDTQYF. The CDR3 DNA follows: TGTGCCAGCAGCTTTGCTGGAGGGACAGATACGCAGTATTTT.

Only a few counts were recorded for this clone. The chain has TRBV5-4 and TRBJ2-2, with D maybe TRBD1 (6 bases). V lost 3 bases to trimming and J lost 1 base, with 13 bases between them. Looked up from germline, CDR1 is SGHNT and CDR2 is YYREEE (reference sequence). This CDR3 has 16 amino acids. The CDR3: CASSSPTQGNTGELFF. The CDR3 DNA sequence: TGTGCCAGCAGCTCACCCACACAGGGGAACACCGGGGAGCTGTTTTTT.

The chain links TRBV6-1 to TRBJ2-3; TRBD2 matches at 8 bases. The CDR3 runs to 16 residues. V shed 2 bases and J 2 bases; nucleotides not matched to a gene: 6. Per germline, CDR1 MNHNS and CDR2 SASEGT. The CDR3 is CASSELAGPATDTQYF. The CDR3 DNA follows: TGTGCCAGCAGTGAATTAGCGGGACCCGCCACAGATACGCAGTATTTT.

The chain employs TRBV19 and TRBJ1-2; 7 bases are shared with TRBD1. The V segment lost 3 bases and the J segment 4 bases; nucleotides outside the gene matches: 11. The length of the CDR3 is 16 residues. The V gene's germline CDR1 is LNHDA and CDR2 SQIVND (reference sequence). The CDR3 nucleotides read TGTGCCAGTAGTATGTTAGAGGGACAGATCTCCTATGGCTACACCTTC. Its translation: CASSMLEGQISYGYTF. Full variable domain (outside the CDR3, taken from reference TRBV19 and TRBJ1-2): DGGITQSPKYLFRKEGQNVTLSCEQNLNHDAMYWYRQDPGQGLRLIYYSQIVNDFQKGDIAEGYSVSREKKESFPLTVTSAQKNPTAFYLCASSMLEGQISYGYTFGSGTRLTVV.

The chain links TRBV30 to TRBJ2-1, with D maybe TRBD2 (6 bases). CDR3 length: 14 amino acids. Germline V lookup: CDR1 GTSNPN, CDR2 SVGIG (reference sequence). The V gene lost 3 bases and the J gene lost 6 bases, with 15 bases spanning the gap. CDR3 nucleotides: TGTGCCTGGAGGGGGACTGCCACTGGCAATGAGCAGTTCTTC. Translating it yields CAWRGTATGNEQFF. The variable domain in full, with the rest retrieved from reference TRBV30 and TRBJ2-1, is SQTIHQWPATLVQPVGSPLSLECTVEGTSNPNLYWYRQAAGRGLQLLFYSVGIGQISSEVPQNLSASRPQDRQFILSSKKLLLSDSGFYLCAWRGTATGNEQFFGPGTRLTVL.

V gene TRBV5-1 combines with J gene TRBJ2-7; 7 bases align to TRBD2. The V gene's germline CDR1 is SGHRS and CDR2 YFSETQ. V shed 0 bases, J shed 6 bases, and the junction held 9 bases outside the gene matches. The CDR3 loop spans 15 amino acids. This CDR3 is CASSLVQTSGGEQYF. The CDR3 coding sequence is TGCGCCAGCAGCTTGGTACAAACCTCGGGAGGCGAGCAGTACTTC. The variable domain in full, completed from reference TRBV5-1 and TRBJ2-7, reads KAGVTQTPRYLIKTRGQQVTLSCSPISGHRSVSWYQQTPGQGLQFLFEYFSETQRNKGNFPGRFSGRQFSNSRSEMNVSTLELGDSALYLCASSLVQTSGGEQYFGPGTRLTVT.

The chain links TRBV9 to TRBJ1-2, with a tentative D call TRBD1 (6 bases). V dropped 0 bases and J dropped 7 bases, with 10 bases sitting between them. In germline, CDR1 is SGDLS, CDR2 YYNGEE. The CDR3 totals 13 residues. CDR3 in DNA: TGTGCCAGCAGCGTAGGTCAGGGGACTGGCTACACCTTC. This gives the protein CASSVGQGTGYTF.

The chain links TRBV30 to TRBJ2-7; TRBD2 matches at 8 bases. The CDR3 extends over 13 amino acids. Germline assignment: CDR1 GTSNPN and CDR2 SVGIG (reference sequence). With V trimmed by 5 bases and J by 6 bases, 9 bases remained unmatched. The CDR3 sequence: CAWGRSGGREQYF. For the CDR3, the DNA is TGTGCCTGGGGGCGATCGGGGGGGCGCGAGCAGTACTTC.

J is TRBJ2-2 and V is TRBV7-6; D gene uncertain. This CDR3 has 14 residues. V lost 1 base and J lost 7, with 10 bases in between. The germline V gene encodes CDR1 SGHVS and CDR2 FNYEAQ. The CDR3 DNA sequence: TGTGCCAGCAGCTTAGTCCCAGGTGGCGGGGAGCTGTTTTTT. Its protein product is CASSLVPGGGELFF.

V usage is TRBV4-1 and J usage is TRBJ1-2; D unclear. Germline V gives CDR1 MGHRA, CDR2 YSYEKL. Trimming removed 11 bases from V and 0 bases from J, with 13 bases in between. The CDR3 has 13 amino acids. The CDR3 loop reads CAASEVTNYGYTF. CDR3 bases: TGCGCCGCCTCTGAGGTGACTAACTATGGCTACACCTTC.

This clone was detected only a few times. The rearrangement links TRBV10-2 to TRBJ2-7; 9 bases line up with TRBD1. Germline values: CDR1 WSHSY, CDR2 SAAADI. The CDR3 consists of 15 residues. Trimming cost V 6 bases and J 4 bases; bases outside gene matches: 10. The DNA for the CDR3 is TGCGCCAGCAGGGAACCGGGACAGGGACCTTACGAGCAGTACTTC. Encoded protein: CASREPGQGPYEQYF.

V usage is TRBV5-6 and J usage is TRBJ1-5; 9 positions agree with TRBD1. Germline V gene data show CDR1 as SGHDT and CDR2 as YYEEEE. The V and J ends lost 2 bases and 6 bases, in that order; junction bases with no gene match: 6. This CDR3 has 15 residues. CDR3 DNA sequence: TGTGCCAGCAGCTTAACAACAGGGGGCGGTCAGCCCCAGCATTTT. Its translation is CASSLTTGGGQPQHF.

This clone was seen more than once but under ten times. This chain connects TRBV13 to TRBJ2-5; 10 nucleotides agree with TRBD2. The germline gives CDR1 PRHDT, CDR2 FYEKMQ (reference sequence). The trim removed 4 bases at V and 2 bases at J, leaving 13 bases unmatched. CDR3 size: 18 residues. CDR3 sequence: CASSSLLRTSGRQETQYF. The DNA for the CDR3 is TGTGCCAGCAGCTCGCTTCTAAGGACTAGCGGCCGACAAGAGACCCAGTACTTC.

V is TRBV6-1 and J is TRBJ2-1, with 7 bases that match TRBD1. The CDR3 sequence is 16 residues long. The germline CDR1 and CDR2 sequences are MNHNS and SASEGT. The J segment lost 4 bases and the V segment lost 2 bases, leaving 8 bases of the junction unmatched. This chain's CDR3 is CASSERAGGAYNEQFF. CDR3 sequence (DNA): TGTGCCAGCAGTGAAAGGGCAGGGGGAGCGTACAATGAGCAGTTCTTC.

The sample holds a few counts of this clone. The chain is built from TRBV28 and TRBJ2-1; 9 bases fit TRBD2. The CDR3 is 15 amino acids. CDR1 and CDR2 (germline): MDHEN, SYDVKM. The ends lost 5 bases at V and 4 bases at J; junction bases unmatched: 6. The CDR3 spells CASSLGLAGYNEQFF. The CDR3 region has the DNA TGTGCCAGCAGTCTGGGTCTAGCGGGGTACAATGAGCAGTTCTTC.